This TCR beta chain is drawn from a study of cytomegalovirus exposure and HLA in healthy donors. Whole-study findings and limits: The likely origin of a cluster of highly shared sequence variants was a sequencing artifact. Most observed TCR sequences were rare, whereas some public TCRs were detected in many donors.

V was clipped by 7 bases and J by 4 bases, with 14 bases between them. Germline CDR1 is MDHEN and CDR2 is SYDVKM. The CDR3 is 14 residues long. 60 Vbeta and 13 Jbeta primers were used in PCR. In the authors' workflow: Counted up in a later analysis, unique TCR beta chains came to approximately 77 million, with around 9.9 million shared. Libraries were prepared by immunoSEQ multiplex PCR; TCRdb keeps only in-frame clonotypes and omits some of them. That table supplies the V and J calls and clone size; D and trimming were determined from the DNA. The sample includes about 130,000 clones, about four fifths seen only once; the top ten take approximately 4%. This clone occurred a few times. The antigen is not known.

The chain couples TRBV28 to TRBJ2-1; TRBD2 is a possible D gene (6 bases). This clonotype was sampled from a woman in her forties in good health and CMV-seronegative. Specimen: PBMCs. The CDR3 here is CASMQAGPYNEQFF. The DNA for the CDR3 is TGTGCCAGCATGCAGGCGGGACCTTACAATGAGCAGTTCTTC.